Listed here are 18 T cell receptor beta chains from one sample, sequenced in a study of CD8 T cells in Susac syndrome. Random hexamers served to reverse transcribe roughly 0.45 to 1 ug RNA. One entry per CDR3 protein, called by TCRdb with MiXCR from the immunoSEQ multiplex PCR reads. Of tens of thousands of distinct CDR3 sequences in the sample, 94% are singletons; the top ten hold around 0.25%. Sequencing was performed on CD8+ T cells from PBMCs. The receptors come from a human donor in good health.

The V call is TRBV10-3, the J call TRBJ2-1; the match to TRBD2 covers 7 bases. CDR3 length: 15 amino acids. Unmatched junction bases numbered 5, after V lost 2 bases and J lost 4 bases. Germline V gene sequence: CDR1 ENHRY, CDR2 SYGVKD. In nucleotides, the CDR3 is TGTGCCATCAGTGAGAGCGGGGCAACTTACAATGAGCAGTTCTTC. This gives the protein CAISESGATYNEQFF.

The J gene is TRBJ2-7, the V gene TRBV19; D assignment may be TRBD1 or TRBD2 (5 bases each). Germline V gene lookup returns CDR1 LNHDA and CDR2 SQIVND (reference sequence). The CDR3 has 13 residues. V was clipped by 4 bases and J by 5 bases, with 12 bases between them. CDR3 coding DNA: TGTGCCAGTAGTACTGGGGGTATTGACGAGCAGTACTTC. Its translation: CASSTGGIDEQYF.

The genes are TRBV12-3 or TRBV12-4 and TRBJ1-2; the match to TRBD1 covers 7 bases. CDR3 length: 14 residues. V lost 6 bases to trimming and J lost 7 bases; unmatched junction nucleotides: 11. CDR3 sequence: CASRATGYLAGYTF. The CDR3 DNA reads as TGTGCCAGCAGGGCGACAGGGTATTTGGCTGGCTACACCTTC.

This sequence joins TRBV9 and TRBJ2-3; tentatively, D is TRBD1 or TRBD2 (5 bases each). CDR3 size: 14 residues. CDR1 and CDR2 from the germline V gene are SGDLS and YYNGEE. Between the trimmed V and J ends, which lost 0 bases and 4 bases, there was a span of 9 bases. In DNA, the CDR3 is TGTGCCAGCAGCGTAGGTGGGGGTGCAGATACGCAGTATTTT. Translating it yields CASSVGGGADTQYF.

The rearrangement joins TRBV4-3 to TRBJ2-7, with TRBD1 matching over 8 bases. Germline trimming cut 3 bases from V and 3 bases from J; bases unmatched to any gene: 4. Germline V gene lookup returns CDR1 LGHNA and CDR2 YSLEER. CDR3 length: 14 residues. The CDR3 reads CASSHGQGSYEQYF. The DNA of the CDR3 is TGCGCCAGCAGCCATGGACAGGGAAGCTACGAGCAGTACTTC.

This clonotype is a singleton in its sample. This chain connects TRBV12-3 or TRBV12-4 to TRBJ2-7; 7 nucleotides align to TRBD1. The CDR3 runs to 14 residues. V was clipped by 5 bases and J by 6 bases; unmatched bases: 10. CDR3 protein: CASSRRQGPIEQYF. The CDR3 coding sequence is TGTGCCAGCAGTCGTCGACAGGGTCCCATCGAGCAGTACTTC.

V gene TRBV27 combines with J gene TRBJ1-2, with D tentatively TRBD1 (5 bases). Deletions cut 2 bases from V and 4 bases from J, with 11 bases between. CDR3 length: 14 residues. The germline gives CDR1 MNHEY, CDR2 SMNVEV (reference sequence). The CDR3: CASSLRGVAYGYTF. CDR3 DNA sequence: TGTGCCAGCAGTTTAAGAGGGGTCGCCTATGGCTACACCTTC.

V usage is TRBV24-1 and J usage is TRBJ2-7, with D possibly being TRBD2 (6 bases). With 9 bases removed from V and 3 bases from J, the gap between germline ends came to 8 bases. This CDR3 has 11 residues. Germline V gene data show CDR1 as KGHDR and CDR2 as SFDVKD. CDR3 residues: CATPGDYEQYV. The DNA of the CDR3 is TGTGCCACCCCGGGGGACTACGAGCAGTACGTC.

The rearrangement links TRBV9 to TRBJ2-1; D might be TRBD1 (6 bases). CDR3 length: 13 amino acids. Trimming took 3 bases from V and 10 from J, leaving 14 bases between them. Germline V gives CDR1 SGDLS, CDR2 YYNGEE. In DNA form, the CDR3 reads TGTGCCAGCAGCGAAACGACAGGAAGAGAGCAGTTCTTC. Its protein is CASSETTGREQFF.

V usage is TRBV25-1 and J usage is TRBJ1-3, with D hard to call. The CDR3 length is 11 residues. The germline V and J ends were trimmed by 8 bases and 4 bases, with 6 bases remaining between them. CDR1 MGHDK and CDR2 SYGVNS come from the germline V gene. The CDR3 coding sequence is TGTGCCAGCTCACCAGGAAACACCATATATTTT. It yields the protein CASSPGNTIYF.

V usage is TRBV4-1 and J usage is TRBJ2-2, with 9 bases fitting TRBD1. V lost 1 base, J lost 5 bases, and 5 bases stayed unmatched. CDR3 length: 16 residues. Germline V gene lookup returns CDR1 MGHRA and CDR2 YSYEKL. The CDR3 DNA is TGCGCCAGCAGCCAAGTTCGGACAGGGGATACCGGGGAGCTGTTTTTT. It translates to CASSQVRTGDTGELFF.

Points on this clonotype: At one boundary the junction diverges from the germline segment, which might be a read error. The rearrangement uses TRBV20-1 and TRBJ1-2, with TRBD1 as a possible D gene (5 bases). Germline CDR1 reads DFQATT; CDR2 reads SNEGSKA (reference sequence). The CDR3 spans 9 residues. The CDR3 DNA sequence: TGCAGTGCCTCTTGGCAGGGACCCTTC. Translation gives CSASWQGPF.

The V gene is TRBV12-3 or TRBV12-4, the J gene TRBJ2-3; D is unresolved. This CDR3 region has 17 residues. Trimming shortened V by 8 bases and J by 4 bases, and 25 bases separated the two germline ends. Written as DNA, the CDR3 is TGTGCCAGCTGCTTTTGGAAGTGGCCCGTCTCGCCAGATACGCAGTATTTT. This gives the protein CASCFWKWPVSPDTQYF.

The chain is built from TRBV20-1 and TRBJ2-1; 8 bases map to TRBD1. This CDR3 has 15 residues. The germline CDR1 and CDR2 sequences are DFQATT and SNEGSKA (reference sequence). The V segment lost 3 bases and the J segment 6 bases; nucleotides outside the gene matches: 10. DNA for the CDR3: TGCAGTGCTAGGAGCAAGGACAGGGTGCGCAATGAGCAGTTCTTC. It encodes CSARSKDRVRNEQFF.

This clonotype occurred once. The chain links TRBV6-2 or TRBV6-3 to TRBJ2-4, with TRBD2 matching 10 bases. The junction had 11 bases not matched to a gene; V was cut back by 6 bases and J by 9 bases. CDR3 length: 15 residues. Germline-derived CDR1 and CDR2 are MNHEY and SVGEGT. The CDR3 nucleotides are TGTGCCAGCAGCGGACTAGCGGCCGAGGGAAGCATTCAGTACTTC. It translates to CASSGLAAEGSIQYF.

The gene calls are TRBV5-1 and TRBJ1-1, with unresolved D. The V and J ends lost 1 base and 4 bases respectively, with 11 bases between them. In germline, CDR1 is SGHRS, CDR2 YFSETQ. There are 14 residues in the CDR3. The CDR3, as DNA: TGCGCCAGCAGCTTGTATGGCAGCGGCACTGAAGCTTTCTTT. Its translation is CASSLYGSGTEAFF. The full variable domain, in which reference TRBV5-1 and TRBJ1-1 provide the parts outside the CDR3, is KAGVTQTPRYLIKTRGQQVTLSCSPISGHRSVSWYQQTPGQGLQFLFEYFSETQRNKGNFPGRFSGRQFSNSRSEMNVSTLELGDSALYLCASSLYGSGTEAFFGQGTRLTVV.

This sequence joins TRBV11-2 and TRBJ2-1; D is perhaps TRBD1 or TRBD2 (5 bases each). CDR3 size: 14 residues. CDR1 and CDR2 (germline): SGHAT, FQNNGV. Trimming removed 1 base at V and 9 bases at J, with 13 bases between. CDR3 residues: CASSLGDVLGEQFF. CDR3 nucleotides: TGTGCCAGCAGCTTAGGGGACGTTTTAGGTGAGCAGTTCTTC.

The rearrangement joins TRBV14 to TRBJ2-5; weak D call: TRBD1 (5 bases). Germline V gene data show CDR1 as SGHDN and CDR2 as FVKESK. The germline V and J ends were trimmed by 1 base and 5 bases, with 14 bases remaining between them. The length of the CDR3 is 15 residues. The CDR3 region has the DNA TGTGCCAGCAGCCAAGGGTCTTCATACAGGGAGACCCAGTACTTC. Protein product: CASSQGSSYRETQYF. The full variable domain, with the rest looked up from reference TRBV14 and TRBJ2-5, is EAGVTQFPSHSVIEKGQTVTLRCDPISGHDNLYWYRRVMGKEIKFLLHFVKESKQDESGMPNNRFLAERTGGTYSTLKVQPAELEDSGVYFCASSQGSSYRETQYFGPGTRLLVL.